These 27 T cell receptor beta chains were sequenced from one sample in a study of graft-versus-host responses after intestinal transplantation. Assay: immunoSEQ multiplex PCR; the TCRdb copy retains only in-frame clones and omits some. The sample holds approximately 26,000 clones; around four fifths are singletons and the top ten take roughly 1.1%. Here the sequenced sample was PBMCs, taken 28 days after intestinal transplant. These receptors originate from a human patient who received an intestinal transplant, so some T cells may come from the graft donor.

The chain has TRBV4-1 and TRBJ2-1; a possible D gene is TRBD2 (5 bases). The CDR3 contains 16 residues. CDR1 and CDR2 from the germline V gene are MGHRA and YSYEKL. Trimming removed 3 bases at V and 3 bases at J, with 15 bases between. In DNA form, the CDR3 reads TGCGCCAGCAGCCACCTCGAGGCTAGCTACTACAATGAGCAGTTCTTC. This gives the protein CASSHLEASYYNEQFF.

The gene calls are TRBV5-4 and TRBJ2-1; 8 bases agree with TRBD2. Germline V lookup: CDR1 SGHNT, CDR2 YYREEE (reference sequence). Trimming took 1 base from V and 6 from J; bases not matched to a gene: 0. This CDR3 has 13 residues. The CDR3 here is CASSLTSGNEQFF. CDR3 in DNA: TGTGCCAGCAGCTTGACTAGCGGCAATGAGCAGTTCTTC.

The chain employs TRBV15 and TRBJ1-2; 7 bases are shared with TRBD1. The CDR3 contains 17 residues. CDR1 and CDR2 from the germline V gene are LNHNV and YYDKDF (reference sequence). V lost 0 bases, J lost 4 bases, and 11 bases stayed unmatched. The CDR3, as DNA: TGTGCCACCAGCAGAGACCGGGACAGCCCGGGAGTCTATGGCTACACCTTC. Translating gives CATSRDRDSPGVYGYTF.

V usage is TRBV9 and J usage is TRBJ2-3; possible D gene TRBD2, 6 bases. V lost 2 bases and J lost 2, with 9 bases in between. CDR1 SGDLS and CDR2 YYNGEE come from the germline V gene. This CDR3 is 14 amino acids long. The CDR3 sequence is CASSVGGITDTQYF. In DNA form, the CDR3 reads TGTGCCAGCAGCGTCGGGGGTATCACAGATACGCAGTATTTT.

V gene TRBV21-1 combines with J gene TRBJ1-5; the table's D call, TRBD1, was not checked against the DNA. TRBV21-1 is a pseudogene locus. CDR3 length equals 14 residues. The CDR3 protein is CASSKALGAQPQHF. The CDR3 DNA is TGTGCCAGCAGCAAAGCGCTGGGGGCTCAGCCCCAGCATTTT.

V usage is TRBV7-9 and J usage is TRBJ1-5; D is ambiguous. The CDR3 is 12 amino acids. Trimming stripped 5 bases from V and 7 bases from J, with 9 bases between. Germline lookup yields CDR1 SEHNR and CDR2 FQNEAQ (reference sequence). CDR3 bases: TGTGCCAGCAGCCCCCTCGAGCAGCCCCAGCATTTT. Its translation is CASSPLEQPQHF.

This rearrangement joins TRBV19 to TRBJ2-1, with a tentative D call TRBD2 (6 bases). Germline V CDR1 and CDR2: LNHDA, SQIVND (reference sequence). Trimming took 7 bases from V and 2 from J, leaving 12 bases between them. This CDR3 has 14 residues. CDR3 nucleotide sequence: TGTGCCAGTATGGTAGCGGTTACCTACAATGAGCAGTTCTTC. It translates to CASMVAVTYNEQFF.

In its sample, this clone was seen once. This sequence joins TRBV30 and TRBJ2-5, with D unresolved. The J call may not be correct, given that the DNA end is closer to TRBJ2-7. CDR1 is GTSNPN and CDR2 is SVGIG in the germline V gene (reference sequence). This CDR3 spans 14 amino acids. CDR3 in DNA: TGTGCCTGGAGTGTACCCGGACCCTCCTACGAGCAGTACTTC. It translates to CAWSVPGPSYEQYF.

The chain combines TRBV6-6 with TRBJ2-4; D might be TRBD1 (6 bases). Trimming removed 5 bases from V and 8 bases from J, with 16 bases in between. This CDR3 is 14 amino acids long. Germline V gene data show CDR1 as MNHNY and CDR2 as SVGAGI (reference sequence). As DNA, the CDR3 is TGTGCCAGCAGTGACCCCGAGGGGGTATACATTCAGTACTTC. Protein product: CASSDPEGVYIQYF.

Comment on this clone: This same CDR3 is encoded by further DNA sequences in the sample. V and J are TRBV6-6 and TRBJ2-2; no reliable D call. V was cut by 2 bases and J by 0 bases, with 10 bases left in between. This CDR3 has 16 amino acids. Germline CDR1 and CDR2: MNHNY and SVGAGI (reference sequence). The CDR3 spells CASSYGFGTNTGELFF. The DNA for the CDR3 is TGTGCCAGCAGTTACGGCTTTGGGACGAACACCGGGGAGCTGTTTTTT.

The chain has TRBV2 and TRBJ1-2, with D uncertain. The CDR3 has 13 residues. Looked up from germline, CDR1 is SNHLY and CDR2 is FYNNEI. Deletions cut 4 bases from V and 4 bases from J, with 10 bases between. CDR3 nucleotides: TGTGCCAGCAGTGGGACGGAATCCTATGGCTACACCTTC. It is translated as CASSGTESYGYTF.

The chain is built from TRBV4-1 and TRBJ1-6; D unclear. The V gene lost 0 bases and the J gene lost 7 bases, with 10 bases spanning the gap. This CDR3 is built from 15 residues. Germline V gives CDR1 MGHRA, CDR2 YSYEKL. The CDR3 DNA is TGCGCCAGCAGCCAAGAGGGAGGATACAATTCACCCCTCCACTTT. Protein: CASSQEGGYNSPLHF.

The chain joins TRBV27 to TRBJ2-2; D is unresolved. Trimming shortened V by 5 bases and J by 0 bases, and 7 bases separated the two germline ends. The CDR3 has 14 residues. Per germline, CDR1 MNHEY and CDR2 SMNVEV (reference sequence). CDR3 protein: CASSPAPNTGELFF. The DNA of the CDR3 is TGTGCCAGCAGTCCGGCCCCGAACACCGGGGAGCTGTTTTTT.

This clone was seen only once. The rearrangement joins TRBV11-2 to TRBJ2-3; possibly TRBD1 for D (6 bases). The CDR3 is 15 residues long. The germline CDR1 and CDR2 sequences are SGHAT and FQNNGV. V lost 5 bases and J lost 0, with 12 bases in between. The CDR3: CASSEGGFSTDTQYF. The CDR3 nucleotides are TGTGCCAGCAGCGAAGGGGGTTTTAGCACAGATACGCAGTATTTT.

The CDR3 region is CASSPGRRNSPLHF. In nucleotides, the CDR3 is TGTGCCAGCAGTCCCGGGCGCCGGAATTCACCCCTCCACTTT. The chain recombines TRBV6-1 with TRBJ1-6, with D unresolved. The V gene lost 5 bases and the J gene lost 7 bases, with 12 bases spanning the gap. Germline values: CDR1 MNHNS, CDR2 SASEGT. The CDR3 is 14 amino acids.

The chain has TRBV18 and TRBJ1-4, with 8 bases that match TRBD1. Germline assignment: CDR1 KGHSH and CDR2 LQKENI. The CDR3 has 15 amino acids. V lost 4 bases, J lost 2 bases, and 3 bases stayed unmatched. The CDR3 reads CASSLRTGTNEKLFF. The CDR3 DNA reads as TGTGCCAGCTCACTGAGGACAGGGACTAATGAAAAACTGTTTTTT.

This chain links TRBV4-2 with TRBJ2-7; 8 bases are shared with TRBD2. CDR1 and CDR2 (germline): LGHNA, YNFKEQ. V shed 4 bases, J shed 5 bases, and the junction held 13 bases outside the gene matches. The CDR3 is made up of 16 amino acids. CDR3 nucleotide sequence: TGTGCCAGCAGCCCTAAGACTAGCGCCGGCCCGGACGAGCAGTACTTC. Its translation is CASSPKTSAGPDEQYF.

This chain uses TRBV5-1 with TRBJ1-2; D remains ambiguous. Between the trimmed V and J ends, which lost 5 bases and 2 bases, there was a span of 16 bases. Germline CDR1 is SGHRS and CDR2 is YFSETQ. The length of the CDR3 is 15 residues. The CDR3 coding sequence is TGCGCCAGCAGACCGGGCTACCGCTCAAACTATGGCTACACCTTC. Protein sequence: CASRPGYRSNYGYTF.

The chain employs TRBV25-1 and TRBJ2-2, with D unresolved. V lost 4 bases and J 2 bases, leaving 11 bases between the germline ends. CDR3 length equals 15 residues. The germline V gene has CDR1 MGHDK and CDR2 SYGVNS. In DNA form, the CDR3 reads TGTGCCAGCAGTGTAAAACAGACTAACACCGGGGAGCTGTTTTTT. Residues: CASSVKQTNTGELFF.

The V gene is TRBV6-6, the J gene TRBJ2-2, with D perhaps TRBD1 (5 bases). Per germline, CDR1 MNHNY and CDR2 SVGAGI (reference sequence). Trimming removed 0 bases at V and 7 bases at J, with 9 bases between. This CDR3 is built from 14 residues. The chain's CDR3 is CASSYSLGDGELFF. The CDR3 nucleotides read TGTGCCAGCAGTTACTCGTTAGGGGACGGGGAGCTGTTTTTT.

This chain connects TRBV9 to TRBJ1-1, with D perhaps TRBD1 (5 bases). CDR3 length equals 16 residues. The V gene's germline CDR1 is SGDLS and CDR2 YYNGEE. Trimming stripped 3 bases from V and 7 bases from J, with 22 bases between. CDR3 protein: CASSALEESLGDEAFF. The CDR3 bases are TGTGCCAGCAGCGCCCTGGAGGAGAGCCTGGGGGATGAAGCTTTCTTT.

This chain links TRBV6-5 with TRBJ2-1, with 14 bases that match TRBD2. Trimming removed 4 bases from V and 8 bases from J; junction bases left unmatched: 4. This CDR3 comprises 15 residues. Germline CDR1 reads MNHEY; CDR2 reads SVGAGI. The CDR3 loop is CASSLGLAGEDEQFF. Here the CDR3 DNA reads TGTGCCAGCAGTTTGGGACTAGCGGGAGAGGATGAGCAGTTCTTC.

The chain carries TRBV11-3 and TRBJ2-7; no firm D call. Germline V CDR1 and CDR2: SGHNT, YENEEA. The CDR3 loop spans 15 amino acids. Trimming shortened V by 5 bases and J by 4 bases, and 18 bases separated the two germline ends. CDR3 sequence (DNA): TGTGCCAGCAGCCCCCGTGGGGTCGGTCTTTACGAGCAGTACTTC. Protein: CASSPRGVGLYEQYF.

The chain links TRBV10-3 to TRBJ2-7, with D tentatively TRBD1 or TRBD2 (8 bases each). The ends were cut back, 5 bases at V and 5 bases at J, with 28 bases in the middle. This CDR3 is 18 amino acids long. From germline, CDR1 is ENHRY and CDR2 SYGVKD. CDR3 loop: CAISTRTGSPGGPNEQYF. CDR3 coding DNA: TGTGCCATCAGTACTAGGACAGGGTCACCGGGGGGGCCTAACGAGCAGTACTTC.

This chain connects TRBV27 to TRBJ2-6, with a possible D match to TRBD1 (5 bases). V was trimmed by 6 bases and J by 3 bases, leaving 9 bases between them. Germline V gene lookup returns CDR1 MNHEY and CDR2 SMNVEV (reference sequence). The CDR3 runs 14 residues. The CDR3 region is CASSRVNGANVLTF. CDR3 in DNA: TGTGCCAGCAGCAGGGTTAATGGGGCCAACGTCCTGACTTTC.

The CDR3 region is CASSPSTGFGYEQYF. The CDR3 bases are TGTGCCAGTAGTCCCTCGACAGGGTTCGGCTACGAGCAGTACTTC. The chain couples TRBV19 to TRBJ2-7; the match to TRBD1 covers 7 bases. With V trimmed by 5 bases and J by 3 bases, 10 bases remained unmatched. The CDR3 has 15 amino acids. Germline V lookup: CDR1 LNHDA, CDR2 SQIVND (reference sequence).

The rearrangement uses TRBV28 and TRBJ2-7, with D perhaps matching TRBD2 (5 bases). CDR3 length: 14 amino acids. Germline V lookup: CDR1 MDHEN, CDR2 SYDVKM. The ends were cut back, 3 bases at V and 3 bases at J, with 12 bases in the middle. CDR3 sequence: CASSFNPDYYEQYF. CDR3 nucleotides: TGTGCCAGCAGTTTTAATCCCGACTACTACGAGCAGTACTTC.